This T cell receptor beta chain was documented in a study of T cells in Graves' hyperthyroidism and ophthalmopathy. The wider study: Staff took peripheral blood when the initial diagnosis was made, before any treatment began. Study results and caveats: Stable hyperthyroidism and ophthalmopathy were separated using 13 V-J signatures.

Lactation, pregnancy, other autoimmune disease or uncontrolled infection excluded patients. Diagnostic decisions used clinical symptoms, serum thyroxine and TRAb, thyroid ultrasound and orbital computed tomography. This clonotype was detected only a few times. Its antigen is as yet unknown. The TCR beta CDR3 regions underwent amplification using RNA transcripts as the source. TCR CDR3 underwent first-round RT-PCR with the HTBI primer set. TCRdb reprocessed the multiplex PCR reads with MiXCR, giving one entry per CDR3 protein. In the table there are about 320,000 distinct CDR3 sequences, roughly 15% of which are singletons. This sequence was found in a young man with Graves' hyperthyroidism. Material for sequencing was blood.

DNA for the CDR3: TGTGCCAGCAGCTTAGTAGATGGGGGTTCCTACAATGAGCAGTTCTTC. Protein product: CASSLVDGGSYNEQFF. This chain connects TRBV7-9 to TRBJ2-1, with D possibly being TRBD1 or TRBD2 (5 bases each). Germline V gives CDR1 SEHNR, CDR2 FQNEAQ (reference sequence). This CDR3 has 16 amino acids. With 1 base removed from V and 1 base from J, the gap between germline ends came to 11 bases.